This record covers a single TCR beta chain. Its specificity is not known. TCRdb's table, derived via immunoSEQ multiplex PCR, lists solely in-frame clones and lacks some. The sample has under 200,000 clones, around nine tenths seen once; the top ten hold about 24%. Some second doses came at about 4 weeks and others at about 12 weeks; these were pooled. The data stem from a study of T cell responses to AZD1222 COVID-19 vaccine. Study results and limitations: The breadth and depth of Spike-specific TCRs increased once two AZD1222 doses had been given.

J lost 2 bases, V lost 5 bases, and 6 bases had no gene match. The CDR3 loop spans 15 amino acids. Germline V gene lookup returns CDR1 MDHEN and CDR2 SYDVKM. Sequencing was performed on peripheral blood, taken 28 days after the second AZD1222 dose. The source is an adult who received the AZD1222 COVID-19 vaccine. The chain couples TRBV28 to TRBJ2-7; TRBD1 matches at 10 bases. The CDR3 region is CASSTPGTGAYEQYF. The CDR3 nucleotides are TGTGCCAGCAGTACCCCCGGGACAGGGGCCTACGAGCAGTACTTC.